The clone carrying this T cell receptor (beta chain) was detected ten times or more. These data originate in a study of regulatory T cells in long-lasting Graves disease. Time point given: persistent/refractory GD, antithyroid drugs over 5 years with positive TRAb. PBMC RNA was the source of the TCR library. Arm-PCR of CDR3 regions and iRepertoire HTBI primers were used to build TCR beta libraries. TCRdb reanalysed the multiplex PCR reads using MiXCR and keeps one entry per CDR3 protein. The table shows roughly 490,000 distinct CDR3 sequences, with about 22% occurring only once. The receptor was isolated from a female donor with Graves disease. The specimen was peripheral blood mononuclear cells (PBMCs), collected when the disease was refractory, from a patient treated with antithyroid drugs.

CDR3 nucleotide sequence: TGTGCCAGCACCCGAAGGGATAACACCGGGGAGCTGTTTTTT. It codes for CASTRRDNTGELFF. V and J are TRBV6-1 and TRBJ2-2; D unclear. The CDR3 consists of 14 residues. Looked up from germline, CDR1 is MNHNS and CDR2 is SASEGT. V was pared by 7 bases and J by 2 bases, with 11 bases between.